This T cell receptor beta chain emerged from a study of cytomegalovirus exposure and HLA in healthy donors. On the study more broadly: A preliminary data release comprised tens of millions of unique TCRs obtained from HLA-typed donors. Study outcomes and limitations: Links to common viral pathogens appeared, in a later analysis, for several of the most significant clusters. Fewer N-insertions (relative to the approximately 670-donor mean) were reportedly seen in an Asian-associated ancestry cluster in a later analysis. 87-base-pair reads could not separate some V segments, including TRBV6-2 and TRBV6-3.

The PCR made use of 60 Vbeta and 13 Jbeta primers. Assay: immunoSEQ multiplex PCR; the TCRdb copy retains only in-frame clones and omits some. Here the sample spans under 200,000 clones, roughly 80% being singletons. CDR1 and CDR2 from the germline V gene are LGHNA and YSLEER. The CDR3 runs 16 residues. J was trimmed by 4 bases and V by 4 bases; bases with no gene match: 9. Regarding this clone: Its antigen is still unknown.

The TCR comes from a man in his fifties or sixties in good health and CMV-seropositive. Sequencing was performed on PBMCs. This sequence joins TRBV4-3 and TRBJ2-1; 8 nucleotides line up with TRBD1. CDR3 loop: CASSRRRTGLYNEQFF. The CDR3 DNA sequence: TGCGCCAGCAGCCGTCGACGGACAGGGCTATACAATGAGCAGTTCTTC.